This T cell receptor beta chain was profiled in a study of shared clonotypes between healthy human individuals. About the research overall: Researchers assigned three CD4 naive, three CD4 memory, two CD8 naive and one CD8 memory plate to each donor.

Profiling relied on immunoSEQ multiplex PCR, and the TCRdb table lists in-frame clones only, not all of them. The data show 950,000 to 1,300,000 clones, roughly 80% seen once. Points on this clone: Its antigen remains unknown.

Germline V gene lookup returns CDR1 SGHRS and CDR2 YFSETQ. CDR3 length: 13 amino acids. Trimming shortened V by 2 bases and J by 4 bases, and 9 bases separated the two germline ends. Study results and caveats: Naive CD4 clonotypes were shared across a few donors at roughly 5%.

Input material: memory CD4+ T cells sorted from blood. Described subset: CD45RA-negative fraction. The clonotype comes from a young man in good health. This sequence joins TRBV5-1 and TRBJ2-5; the D call may be TRBD1 or TRBD2 (6 bases each). Written as DNA, the CDR3 is TGCGCCAGCAGCTTTCCGGGGGCAGAGACCCAGTACTTC. Its protein is CASSFPGAETQYF. Full variable domain (rest looked up from reference TRBV5-1 and TRBJ2-5): KAGVTQTPRYLIKTRGQQVTLSCSPISGHRSVSWYQQTPGQGLQFLFEYFSETQRNKGNFPGRFSGRQFSNSRSEMNVSTLELGDSALYLCASSFPGAETQYFGPGTRLLVL.